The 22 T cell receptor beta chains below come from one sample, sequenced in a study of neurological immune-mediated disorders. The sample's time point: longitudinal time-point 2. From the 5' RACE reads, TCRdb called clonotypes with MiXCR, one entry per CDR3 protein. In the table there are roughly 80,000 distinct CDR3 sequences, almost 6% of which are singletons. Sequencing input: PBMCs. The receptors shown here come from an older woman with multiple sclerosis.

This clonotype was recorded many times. Here the CDR3 reads CSARTGTGTLGYYGYTF. The CDR3 bases are TGCAGTGCTAGAACCGGGACAGGGACTTTAGGCTACTATGGCTACACCTTC. The gene calls are TRBV20-1 and TRBJ1-2; 9 bases align to TRBD1. V lost 2 bases and J lost 3; bases outside the gene matches: 13. Germline loops: CDR1 DFQATT, CDR2 SNEGSKA (reference sequence). The CDR3 spans 17 residues.

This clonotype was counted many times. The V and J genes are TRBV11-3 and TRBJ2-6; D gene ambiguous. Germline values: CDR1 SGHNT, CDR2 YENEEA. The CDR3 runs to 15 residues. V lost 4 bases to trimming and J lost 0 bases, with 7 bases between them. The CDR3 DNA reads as TGTGCCAGCAGCTCGAGTCTCTCTGGGGCCAACGTCCTGACTTTC. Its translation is CASSSSLSGANVLTF. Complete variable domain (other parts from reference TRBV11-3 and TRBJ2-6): EAGVVQSPRYKIIEKKQPVAFWCNPISGHNTLYWYLQNLGQGPELLIRYENEEAVDDSQLPKDRFSAERLKGVDSTLKIQPAELGDSAVYLCASSSSLSGANVLTFGAGSRLTVL.

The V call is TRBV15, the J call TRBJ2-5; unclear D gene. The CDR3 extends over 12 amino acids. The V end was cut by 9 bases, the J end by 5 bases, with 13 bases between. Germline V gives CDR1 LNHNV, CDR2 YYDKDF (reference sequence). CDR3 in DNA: TGTGCCACTGGCGCCGGTATGGAGACCCAGTACTTC. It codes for CATGAGMETQYF.

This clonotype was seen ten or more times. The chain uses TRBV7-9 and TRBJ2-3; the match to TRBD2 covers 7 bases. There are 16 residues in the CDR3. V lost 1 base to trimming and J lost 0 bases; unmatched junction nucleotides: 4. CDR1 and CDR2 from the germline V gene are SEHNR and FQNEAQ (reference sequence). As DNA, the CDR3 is TGTGCCAGCAGCTTAGATGGCGGGGGAAGCACAGATACGCAGTATTTT. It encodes CASSLDGGGSTDTQYF.

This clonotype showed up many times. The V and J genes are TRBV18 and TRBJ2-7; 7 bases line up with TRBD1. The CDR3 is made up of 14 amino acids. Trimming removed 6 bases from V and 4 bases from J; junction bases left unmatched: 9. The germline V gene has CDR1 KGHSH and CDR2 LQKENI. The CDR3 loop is CASSPDQQGYEQYF. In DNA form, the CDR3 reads TGTGCCAGCTCCCCGGACCAACAGGGGTACGAGCAGTACTTC.

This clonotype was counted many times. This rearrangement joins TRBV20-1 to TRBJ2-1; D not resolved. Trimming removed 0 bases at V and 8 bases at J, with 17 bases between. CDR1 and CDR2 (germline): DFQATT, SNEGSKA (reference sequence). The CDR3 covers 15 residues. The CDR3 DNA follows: TGCAGTGCTAGAGATTCAACCTACCCTACTGATGAGCAGTTCTTC. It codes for CSARDSTYPTDEQFF.

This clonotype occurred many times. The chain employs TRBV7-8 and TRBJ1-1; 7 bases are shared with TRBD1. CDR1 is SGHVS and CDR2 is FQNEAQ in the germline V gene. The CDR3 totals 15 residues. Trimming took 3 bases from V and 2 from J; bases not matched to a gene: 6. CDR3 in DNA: TGTGCCAGCAGCTTTTATTCAGGGGGAAACACTGAAGCTTTCTTT. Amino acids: CASSFYSGGNTEAFF.

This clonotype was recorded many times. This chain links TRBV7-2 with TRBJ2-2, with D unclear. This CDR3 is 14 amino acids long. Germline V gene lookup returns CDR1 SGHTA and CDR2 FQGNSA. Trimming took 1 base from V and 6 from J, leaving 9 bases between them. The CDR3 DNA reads TGTGCCAGCAGCTTAGTAGGATCACCCGGGGAGCTGTTTTTT. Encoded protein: CASSLVGSPGELFF. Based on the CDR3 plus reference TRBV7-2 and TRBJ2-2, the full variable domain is GAGVSQSPSNKVTEKGKDVELRCDPISGHTALYWYRQSLGQGLEFLIYFQGNSAPDKSGLPSDRFSAERTGGSVSTLTIQRTQQEDSAVYLCASSLVGSPGELFFGEGSRLTVL.

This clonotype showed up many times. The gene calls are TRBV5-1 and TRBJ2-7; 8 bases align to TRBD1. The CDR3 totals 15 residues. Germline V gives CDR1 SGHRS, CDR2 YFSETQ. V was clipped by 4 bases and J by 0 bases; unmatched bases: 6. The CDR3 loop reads CASSTLGQGSYEQYF. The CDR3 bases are TGCGCCAGCAGCACGCTTGGACAGGGCTCCTACGAGCAGTACTTC.

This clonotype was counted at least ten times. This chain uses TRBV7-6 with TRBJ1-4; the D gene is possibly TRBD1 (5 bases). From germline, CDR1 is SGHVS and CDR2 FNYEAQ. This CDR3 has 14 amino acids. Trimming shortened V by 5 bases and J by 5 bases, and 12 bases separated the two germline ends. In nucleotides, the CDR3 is TGTGCCAGCAGCCCGGACACAAGGAATGAAAAACTGTTTTTT. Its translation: CASSPDTRNEKLFF.

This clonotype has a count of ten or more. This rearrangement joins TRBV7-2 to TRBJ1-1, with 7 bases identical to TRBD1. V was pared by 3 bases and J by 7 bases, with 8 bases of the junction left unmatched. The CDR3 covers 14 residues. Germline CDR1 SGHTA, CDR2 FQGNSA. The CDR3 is CASSFSGTAYEAFF. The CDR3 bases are TGTGCCAGCAGCTTCTCCGGGACAGCTTATGAAGCTTTCTTT.

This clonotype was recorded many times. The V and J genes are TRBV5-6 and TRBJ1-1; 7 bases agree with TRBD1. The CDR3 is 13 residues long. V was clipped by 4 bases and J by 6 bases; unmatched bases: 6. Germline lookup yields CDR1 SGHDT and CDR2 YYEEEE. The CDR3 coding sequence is TGTGCCAGCAGCGTTACAGGGGTGCCTGAAGCTTTCTTT. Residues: CASSVTGVPEAFF.

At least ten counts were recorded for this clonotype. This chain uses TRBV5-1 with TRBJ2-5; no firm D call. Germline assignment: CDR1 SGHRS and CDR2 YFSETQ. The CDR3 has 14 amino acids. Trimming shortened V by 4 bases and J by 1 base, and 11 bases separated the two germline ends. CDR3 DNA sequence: TGCGCCAGCAGCCTCATACCCATCCAAGAGACCCAGTACTTC. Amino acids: CASSLIPIQETQYF.

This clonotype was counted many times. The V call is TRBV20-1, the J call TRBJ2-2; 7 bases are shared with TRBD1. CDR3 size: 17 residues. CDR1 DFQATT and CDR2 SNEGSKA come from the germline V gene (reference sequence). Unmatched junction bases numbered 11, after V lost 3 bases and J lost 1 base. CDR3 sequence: CSASYRRRTGNTGELFF. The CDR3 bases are TGCAGTGCTAGCTACCGGCGACGGACAGGGAACACCGGGGAGCTGTTTTTT.

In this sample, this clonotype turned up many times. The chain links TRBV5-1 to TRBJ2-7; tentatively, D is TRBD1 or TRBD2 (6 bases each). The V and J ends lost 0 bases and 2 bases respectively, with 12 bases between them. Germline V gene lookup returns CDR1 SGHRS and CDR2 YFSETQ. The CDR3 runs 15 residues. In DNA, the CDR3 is TGCGCCAGCAGCTTGGTTCCGGGGGCGCCCTACGAGCAGTACTTC. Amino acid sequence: CASSLVPGAPYEQYF.

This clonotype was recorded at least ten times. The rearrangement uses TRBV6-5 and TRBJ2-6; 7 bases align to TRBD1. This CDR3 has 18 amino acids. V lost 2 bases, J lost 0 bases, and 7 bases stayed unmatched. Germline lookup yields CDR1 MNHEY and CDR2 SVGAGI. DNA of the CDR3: TGTGCCAGCAGTTACAGGGACAGTCTCTCCTCTGGGGCCAACGTCCTGACTTTC. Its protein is CASSYRDSLSSGANVLTF.

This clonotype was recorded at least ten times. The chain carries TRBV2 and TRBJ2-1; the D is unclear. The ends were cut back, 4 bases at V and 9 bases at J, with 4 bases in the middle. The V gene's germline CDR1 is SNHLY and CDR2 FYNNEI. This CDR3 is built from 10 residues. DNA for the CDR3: TGTGCCAGCAGTGTGGTTGAGCAGTTCTTC. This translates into CASSVVEQFF.

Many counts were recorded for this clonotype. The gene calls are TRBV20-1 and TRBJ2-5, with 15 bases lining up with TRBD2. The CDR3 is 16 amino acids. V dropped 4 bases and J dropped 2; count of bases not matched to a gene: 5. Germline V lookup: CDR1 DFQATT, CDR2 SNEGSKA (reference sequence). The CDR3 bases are TGCAGTGCTACCCGCGGGACTAGCGGGGGGCAAGAGACCCAGTACTTC. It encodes CSATRGTSGGQETQYF.

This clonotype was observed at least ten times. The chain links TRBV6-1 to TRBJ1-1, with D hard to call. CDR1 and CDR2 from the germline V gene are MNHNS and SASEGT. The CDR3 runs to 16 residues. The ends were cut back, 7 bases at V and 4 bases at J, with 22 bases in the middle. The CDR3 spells CASIPFGFTGGTEAFF. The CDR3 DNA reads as TGTGCCAGCATTCCCTTTGGATTCACCGGCGGCACTGAAGCTTTCTTT.

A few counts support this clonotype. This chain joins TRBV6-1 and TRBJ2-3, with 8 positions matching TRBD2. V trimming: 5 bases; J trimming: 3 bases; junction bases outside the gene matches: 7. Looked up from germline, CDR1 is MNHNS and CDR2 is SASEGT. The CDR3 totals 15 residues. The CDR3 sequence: CASSIPGTSTDTQYF. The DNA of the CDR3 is TGTGCCAGCAGTATTCCCGGGACTAGTACAGATACGCAGTATTTT.

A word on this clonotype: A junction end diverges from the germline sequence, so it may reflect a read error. The CDR3 loop reads CASRSKGTWTGEPFF. The CDR3 nucleotides are TGTGCCAGCAGGTCTAAGGGGACTTGGACCGGGGAGCCGTTTTTT. The rearrangement links TRBV28 to TRBJ2-2; D is perhaps TRBD2 (6 bases). The germline gives CDR1 MDHEN, CDR2 SYDVKM. The CDR3 has 15 residues.

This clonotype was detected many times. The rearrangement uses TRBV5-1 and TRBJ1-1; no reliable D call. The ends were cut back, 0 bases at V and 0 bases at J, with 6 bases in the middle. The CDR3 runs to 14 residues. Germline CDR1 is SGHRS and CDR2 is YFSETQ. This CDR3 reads CASSLVGMNTEAFF. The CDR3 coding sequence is TGCGCCAGCAGCTTGGTTGGGATGAACACTGAAGCTTTCTTT.